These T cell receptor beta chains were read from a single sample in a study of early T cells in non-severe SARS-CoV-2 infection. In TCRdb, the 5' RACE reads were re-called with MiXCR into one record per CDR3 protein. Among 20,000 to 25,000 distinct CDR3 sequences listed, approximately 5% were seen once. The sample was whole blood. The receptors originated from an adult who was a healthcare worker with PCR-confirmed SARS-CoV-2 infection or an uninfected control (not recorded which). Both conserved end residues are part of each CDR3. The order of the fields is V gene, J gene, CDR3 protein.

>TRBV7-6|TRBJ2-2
CASSSFFVDRASGELFF
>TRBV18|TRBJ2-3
CASSPRASTDTQYF
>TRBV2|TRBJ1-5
CASSADGGNQPQHF
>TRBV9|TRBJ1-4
CASSVDPQGAINEKLFF
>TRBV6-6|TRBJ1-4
CASSETGHEKLFF
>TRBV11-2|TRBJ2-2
CASSLQGNTGELFF
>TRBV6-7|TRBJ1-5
CASIHARYSNQPQHF
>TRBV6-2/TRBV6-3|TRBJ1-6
CASRDGQNAAPLHF
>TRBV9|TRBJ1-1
CASSPPGSVNTEAFF
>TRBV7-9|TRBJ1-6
CASSPPGQGTLHF
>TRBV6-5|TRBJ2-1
CASTLAGTYNEQFF
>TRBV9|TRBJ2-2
CASSVWLAGDPNTGELFF
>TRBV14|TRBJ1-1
CASSQGGSEAFF
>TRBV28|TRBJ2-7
CASSLPPGRGIPYEQYF